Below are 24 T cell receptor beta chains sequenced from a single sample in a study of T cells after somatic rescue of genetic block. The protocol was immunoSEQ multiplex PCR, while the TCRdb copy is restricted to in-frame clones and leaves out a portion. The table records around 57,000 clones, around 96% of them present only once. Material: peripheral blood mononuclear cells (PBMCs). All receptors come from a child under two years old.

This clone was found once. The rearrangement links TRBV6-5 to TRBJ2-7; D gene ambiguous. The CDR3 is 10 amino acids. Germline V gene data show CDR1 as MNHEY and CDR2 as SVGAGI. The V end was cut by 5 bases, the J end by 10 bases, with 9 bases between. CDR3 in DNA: TGTGCCAGCAGTGAGCTGAAACAGTACTTC. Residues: CASSELKQYF.

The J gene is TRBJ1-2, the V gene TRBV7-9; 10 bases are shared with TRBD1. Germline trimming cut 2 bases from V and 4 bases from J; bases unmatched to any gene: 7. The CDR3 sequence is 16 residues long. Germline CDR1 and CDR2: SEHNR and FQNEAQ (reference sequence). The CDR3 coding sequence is TGTGCCAGCAGCTTACAGACAGGGGGCCTCCTCTATGGCTACACCTTC. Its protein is CASSLQTGGLLYGYTF.

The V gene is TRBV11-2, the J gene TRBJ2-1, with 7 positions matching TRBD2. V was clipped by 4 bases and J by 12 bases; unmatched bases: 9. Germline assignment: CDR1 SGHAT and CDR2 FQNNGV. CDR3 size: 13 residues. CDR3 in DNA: TGTGCCAGCAGCTCACTCCTCTCGGGAGGGCAGTTCTTC. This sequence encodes CASSSLLSGGQFF.

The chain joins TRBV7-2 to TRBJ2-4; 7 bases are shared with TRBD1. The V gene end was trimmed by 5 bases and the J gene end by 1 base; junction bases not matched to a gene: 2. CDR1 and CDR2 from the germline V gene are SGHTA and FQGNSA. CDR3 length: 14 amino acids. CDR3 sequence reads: CASSLQGAKNIQYF. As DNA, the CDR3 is TGTGCCAGCAGCCTACAGGGGGCCAAAAACATTCAGTACTTC.

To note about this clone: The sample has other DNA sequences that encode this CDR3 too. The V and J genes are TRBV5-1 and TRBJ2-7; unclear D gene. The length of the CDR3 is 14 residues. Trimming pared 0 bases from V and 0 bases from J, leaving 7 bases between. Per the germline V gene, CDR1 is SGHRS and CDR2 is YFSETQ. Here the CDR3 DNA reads TGCGCCAGCAGCTTGGCCGGCGGCTCCTACGAGCAGTACTTC. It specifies CASSLAGGSYEQYF.

The CDR3 protein is CASSLEGGQFF. In DNA, the CDR3 is TGTGCCAGCAGCTTAGAAGGAGGGCAGTTCTTC. The V gene is TRBV7-9, the J gene TRBJ2-1; perhaps TRBD2 as D (5 bases). The CDR3 covers 11 residues. The V and J ends lost 1 base and 12 bases respectively, with 7 bases between them. Germline V gene data show CDR1 as SEHNR and CDR2 as FQNEAQ (reference sequence).

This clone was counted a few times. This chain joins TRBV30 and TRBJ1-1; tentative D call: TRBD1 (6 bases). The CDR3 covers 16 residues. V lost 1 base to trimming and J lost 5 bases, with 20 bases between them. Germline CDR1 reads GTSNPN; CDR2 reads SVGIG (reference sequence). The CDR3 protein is CAWSGDWRGGWTEAFF. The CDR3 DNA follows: TGTGCCTGGAGTGGAGATTGGAGGGGGGGTTGGACTGAAGCTTTCTTT.

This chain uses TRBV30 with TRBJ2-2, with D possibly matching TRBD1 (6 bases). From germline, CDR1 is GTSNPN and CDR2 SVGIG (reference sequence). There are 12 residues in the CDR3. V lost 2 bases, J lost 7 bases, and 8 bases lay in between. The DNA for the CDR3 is TGTGCCTGGAGTAGAGGGGGCGGGGAGCTGTTTTTT. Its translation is CAWSRGGGELFF.

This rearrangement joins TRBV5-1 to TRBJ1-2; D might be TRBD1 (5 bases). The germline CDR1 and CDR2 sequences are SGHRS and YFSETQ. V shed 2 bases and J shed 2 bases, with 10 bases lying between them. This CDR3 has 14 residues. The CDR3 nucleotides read TGCGCCAGCAGCTTCAATCAGGGAAACTATGGCTACACCTTC. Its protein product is CASSFNQGNYGYTF.

CDR3 DNA: TGTGCCAGCAGTGACCTCTTCCCCGGGACCGGGGAGCTGTTTTTT. Translating it yields CASSDLFPGTGELFF. This sequence joins TRBV2 and TRBJ2-2; D call uncertain. Per germline, CDR1 SNHLY and CDR2 FYNNEI. The V end was cut by 3 bases, the J end by 5 bases, with 13 bases between. There are 15 residues in the CDR3.

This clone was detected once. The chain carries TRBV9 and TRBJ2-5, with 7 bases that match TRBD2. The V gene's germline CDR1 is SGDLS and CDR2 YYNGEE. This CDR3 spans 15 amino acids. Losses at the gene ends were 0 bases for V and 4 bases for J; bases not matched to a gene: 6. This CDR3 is CASSVGGGPGETQYF. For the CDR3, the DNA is TGTGCCAGCAGCGTAGGGGGAGGGCCGGGAGAGACCCAGTACTTC.

CDR3 bases: TGTGCCAGCAAGGGCCAGGGCCTCTACGAGCAGTACTTC. Translating gives CASKGQGLYEQYF. The rearrangement links TRBV7-3 to TRBJ2-7, with a possible D match to TRBD1 (5 bases). V was trimmed by 7 bases and J by 3 bases, leaving 13 bases between them. This CDR3 contains 13 residues. CDR1 is SGHTA and CDR2 is FQGTGA in the germline V gene.

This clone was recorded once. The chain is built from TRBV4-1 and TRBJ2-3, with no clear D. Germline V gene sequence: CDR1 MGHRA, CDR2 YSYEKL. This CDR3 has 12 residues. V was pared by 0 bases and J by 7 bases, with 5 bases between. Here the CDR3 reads CASSQDAYTQYF. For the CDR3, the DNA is TGCGCCAGCAGCCAAGATGCCTATACGCAGTATTTT.

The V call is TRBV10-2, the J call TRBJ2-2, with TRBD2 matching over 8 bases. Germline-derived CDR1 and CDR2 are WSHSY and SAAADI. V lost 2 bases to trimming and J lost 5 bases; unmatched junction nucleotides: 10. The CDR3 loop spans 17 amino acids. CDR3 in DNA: TGCGCCAGCAGTGAGAATTTGGGGCTAGCGGGTACCGGGGAGCTGTTTTTT. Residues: CASSENLGLAGTGELFF.

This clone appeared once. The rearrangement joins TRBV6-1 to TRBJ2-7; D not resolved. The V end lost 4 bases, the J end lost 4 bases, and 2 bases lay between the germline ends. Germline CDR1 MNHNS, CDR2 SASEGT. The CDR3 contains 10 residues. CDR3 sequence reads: CASSGYEQYF. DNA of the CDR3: TGTGCCAGCAGTGGTTACGAGCAGTACTTC.

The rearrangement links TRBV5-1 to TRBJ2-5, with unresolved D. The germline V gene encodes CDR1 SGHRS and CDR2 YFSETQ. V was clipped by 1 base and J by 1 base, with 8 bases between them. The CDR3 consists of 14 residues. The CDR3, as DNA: TGCGCCAGCAGCTTGACGGCTGTCCAAGAGACCCAGTACTTC. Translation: CASSLTAVQETQYF. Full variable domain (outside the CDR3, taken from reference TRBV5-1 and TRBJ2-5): KAGVTQTPRYLIKTRGQQVTLSCSPISGHRSVSWYQQTPGQGLQFLFEYFSETQRNKGNFPGRFSGRQFSNSRSEMNVSTLELGDSALYLCASSLTAVQETQYFGPGTRLLVL.

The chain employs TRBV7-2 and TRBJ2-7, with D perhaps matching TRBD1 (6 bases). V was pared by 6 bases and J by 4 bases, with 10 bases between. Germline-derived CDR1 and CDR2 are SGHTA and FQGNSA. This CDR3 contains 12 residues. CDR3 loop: CASRLDRYEQYF. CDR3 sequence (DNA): TGTGCCAGCAGACTGGACAGATACGAGCAGTACTTC. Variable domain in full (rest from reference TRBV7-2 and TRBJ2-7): GAGVSQSPSNKVTEKGKDVELRCDPISGHTALYWYRQSLGQGLEFLIYFQGNSAPDKSGLPSDRFSAERTGGSVSTLTIQRTQQEDSAVYLCASRLDRYEQYFGPGTRLTVT.

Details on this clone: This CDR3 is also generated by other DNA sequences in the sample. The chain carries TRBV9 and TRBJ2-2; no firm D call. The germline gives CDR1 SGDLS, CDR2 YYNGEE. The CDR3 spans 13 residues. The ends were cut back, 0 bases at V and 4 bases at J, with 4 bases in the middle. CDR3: CASSVGGTGELFF. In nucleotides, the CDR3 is TGTGCCAGCAGCGTAGGGGGCACCGGGGAGCTGTTTTTT.

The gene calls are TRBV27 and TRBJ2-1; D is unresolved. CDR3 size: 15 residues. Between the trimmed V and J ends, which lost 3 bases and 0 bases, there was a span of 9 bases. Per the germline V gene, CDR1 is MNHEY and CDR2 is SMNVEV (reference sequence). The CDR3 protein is CASSFTGSSYNEQFF. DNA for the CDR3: TGTGCCAGCAGTTTTACCGGGTCCTCCTACAATGAGCAGTTCTTC.

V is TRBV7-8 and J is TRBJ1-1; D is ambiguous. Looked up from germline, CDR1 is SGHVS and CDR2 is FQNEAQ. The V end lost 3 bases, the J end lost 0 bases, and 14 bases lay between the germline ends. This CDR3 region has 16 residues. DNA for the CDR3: TGTGCCAGCAGCTTCCAGGTTTTTTTTATGAACACTGAAGCTTTCTTT. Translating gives CASSFQVFFMNTEAFF.

In nucleotides, the CDR3 is TGTGCCAGCAGCTTAGCGGTGAATGAGCAGTTCTTC. Encoded protein: CASSLAVNEQFF. The V gene is TRBV7-9, the J gene TRBJ2-1; D is unclear. CDR1 is SEHNR and CDR2 is FQNEAQ in the germline V gene (reference sequence). The ends were cut back, 0 bases at V and 7 bases at J, with 4 bases in the middle. The CDR3 runs 12 residues.

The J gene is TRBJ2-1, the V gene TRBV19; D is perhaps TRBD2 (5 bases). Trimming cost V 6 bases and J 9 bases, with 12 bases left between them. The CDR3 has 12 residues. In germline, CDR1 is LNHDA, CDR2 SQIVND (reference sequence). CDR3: CASRVPGFEQFF. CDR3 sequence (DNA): TGTGCCAGTAGGGTTCCGGGATTTGAGCAGTTCTTC.

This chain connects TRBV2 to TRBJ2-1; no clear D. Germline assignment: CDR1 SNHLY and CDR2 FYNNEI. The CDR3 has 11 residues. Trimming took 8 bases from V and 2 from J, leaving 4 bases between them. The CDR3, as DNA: TGTGCCAGCGGGACCTACAATGAGCAGTTCTTC. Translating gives CASGTYNEQFF.

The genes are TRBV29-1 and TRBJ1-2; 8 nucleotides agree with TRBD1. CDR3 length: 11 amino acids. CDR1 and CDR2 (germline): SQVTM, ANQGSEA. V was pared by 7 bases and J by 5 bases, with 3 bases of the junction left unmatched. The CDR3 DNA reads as TGCAGCGCCGACAGGGGATATGGCTACACCTTC. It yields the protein CSADRGYGYTF.